This T cell receptor (beta chain) was identified in a study of early T cells in non-severe SARS-CoV-2 infection. Via MiXCR, TCRdb re-called the 5' RACE reads, giving one row per CDR3 protein. The sample shows 55,000 or so distinct CDR3 sequences, approximately 6.2% of them seen only once. This clonotype was detected many times. From germline, CDR1 is SGHRS and CDR2 YFSETQ. J was trimmed by 5 bases and V by 4 bases; bases with no gene match: 10. The CDR3 is 15 amino acids. The sequenced sample consisted of whole blood. V and J are TRBV5-1 and TRBJ2-5; 8 nucleotides align to TRBD2. This clonotype was sampled from an adult who was a healthcare worker with PCR-confirmed SARS-CoV-2 infection or an uninfected control (not recorded which). This CDR3 is CASSPLSGGLETQYF. DNA for the CDR3: TGCGCCAGCAGCCCTCTTTCGGGGGGGCTGGAGACCCAGTACTTC. The whole variable domain, filled in from reference TRBV5-1 and TRBJ2-5, reads KAGVTQTPRYLIKTRGQQVTLSCSPISGHRSVSWYQQTPGQGLQFLFEYFSETQRNKGNFPGRFSGRQFSNSRSEMNVSTLELGDSALYLCASSPLSGGLETQYFGPGTRLLVL.